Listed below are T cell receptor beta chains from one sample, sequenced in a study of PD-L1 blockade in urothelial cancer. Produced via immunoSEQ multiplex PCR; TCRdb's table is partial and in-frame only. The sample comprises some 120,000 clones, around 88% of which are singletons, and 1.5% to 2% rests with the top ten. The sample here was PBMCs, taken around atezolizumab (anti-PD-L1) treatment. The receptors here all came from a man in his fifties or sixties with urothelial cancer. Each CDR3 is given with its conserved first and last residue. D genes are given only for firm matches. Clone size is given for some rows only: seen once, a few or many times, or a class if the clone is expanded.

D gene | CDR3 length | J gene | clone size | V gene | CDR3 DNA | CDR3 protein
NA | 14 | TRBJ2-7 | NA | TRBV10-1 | TGCGCCAGCAGTGAGTCAGGGGCCCTTCGCGAGCAGTACTTC | CASSESGALREQYF
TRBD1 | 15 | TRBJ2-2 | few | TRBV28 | TGTGCCAGCAATTTCCGGGACAGGGAAACCGGGGAGCTGTTTTTT | CASNFRDRETGELFF
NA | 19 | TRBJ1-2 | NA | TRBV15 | TGTGCCACCAGCAGAGATGTAAGGCGTGCGGTCCAAAAAGGCTATGGCTACACCTTC | CATSRDVRRAVQKGYGYTF
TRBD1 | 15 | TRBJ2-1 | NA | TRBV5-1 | TGCGCCAGCAGCCCAGGGACAGGGGACTACAATGAGCAGTTCTTC | CASSPGTGDYNEQFF
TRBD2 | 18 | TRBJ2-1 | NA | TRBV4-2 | TGTGCCAGCAGCCAAGTAGCAACTAGCGGGACTGGTGGGAATGAGCAGTTCTTC | CASSQVATSGTGGNEQFF
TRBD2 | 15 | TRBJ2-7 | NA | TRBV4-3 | TGCGCCAGCAGCCAAGATCTGGGGGGGACCTACGAGCAGTACTTC | CASSQDLGGTYEQYF
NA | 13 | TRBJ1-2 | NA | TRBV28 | TGTGCCAGCAGTCTTAGGGGCTCGACGGGCTACACCTTC | CASSLRGSTGYTF
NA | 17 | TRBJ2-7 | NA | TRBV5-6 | TGTGCCAGCAGCTTGGCCGGGACACGATTACACGGGTACGAGCAGTACTTC | CASSLAGTRLHGYEQYF
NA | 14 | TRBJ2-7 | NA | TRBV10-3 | TGTGCCATCAGAGAAGACAGTTCAGGGTACGAGCAGTACTTC | CAIREDSSGYEQYF
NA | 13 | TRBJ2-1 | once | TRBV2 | TGTGCCAGCAGTGAGCAGGCCCTCAATGAGCAGTTCTTC | CASSEQALNEQFF
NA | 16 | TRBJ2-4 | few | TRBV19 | TGTGCCAGTAGTATGTTACAGGGAACGGTCAAAAACATTCAGTACTTC | CASSMLQGTVKNIQYF
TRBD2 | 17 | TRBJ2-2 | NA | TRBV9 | TGTGCCAGCAGCGTAGTAGCGGGGGGGCTGTTGGCCGGGGAGCTGTTTTTT | CASSVVAGGLLAGELFF
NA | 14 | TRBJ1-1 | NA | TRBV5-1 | TGCGCCAGCAGCAGAGGGAGTGAGAACACTGAAGCTTTCTTT | CASSRGSENTEAFF
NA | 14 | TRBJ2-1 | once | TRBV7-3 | TGTGCCAGCACCTCCGTAGCAGGAGGAGATGAGCAGTTCTTC | CASTSVAGGDEQFF